These 19 T cell receptor beta chains were sequenced from one sample in a study of blood T cell repertoires in COVID-19. The repertoire was sequenced with immunoSEQ multiplex PCR; TCRdb's copy has only in-frame clones and lacks some. The sample comprises about 180,000 clones, approximately 88% of which are singletons, and 4% rests with the top ten. The material sequenced was peripheral blood. The receptors derive from a woman aged 25-40 years with acute or convalescent COVID-19.

V usage is TRBV5-1 and J usage is TRBJ2-7; 8 nucleotides match TRBD1. The CDR3 has 13 amino acids. Germline CDR1 SGHRS, CDR2 YFSETQ. The V and J ends lost 2 bases and 7 bases, in that order; junction bases with no gene match: 5. The CDR3 DNA reads as TGCGCCAGCAGCTTTCGGACAGGGTATGAGCAGTACTTC. Its translation is CASSFRTGYEQYF.

V gene TRBV3-1 (or the pseudogene TRBV3-2) combines with J gene TRBJ2-1; D may be TRBD2 (6 bases). The CDR3 is 15 amino acids. Germline lookup yields CDR1 LGHDT and CDR2 YNNKEL (reference sequence). Trimming took 0 bases from V and 6 from J, leaving 12 bases between them. CDR3 amino acids: CASSQDWSSANEQFF. The CDR3 DNA reads TGTGCCAGCAGCCAAGATTGGTCTAGCGCCAATGAGCAGTTCTTC.

J is TRBJ2-1 and V is TRBV5-1; weak D call: TRBD2 (6 bases). V was clipped by 4 bases and J by 0 bases, with 11 bases between them. This CDR3 has 15 residues. Germline values: CDR1 SGHRS, CDR2 YFSETQ. DNA for the CDR3: TGCGCCAGCAGCCTGGGACTCCCCTCCTACAATGAGCAGTTCTTC. Residues: CASSLGLPSYNEQFF.

The rearrangement joins TRBV5-1 to TRBJ2-3; D is uncertain. This CDR3 comprises 14 residues. Between the trimmed V and J ends, which lost 0 bases and 2 bases, there was a span of 7 bases. Looked up from germline, CDR1 is SGHRS and CDR2 is YFSETQ. The CDR3 sequence: CASSLDALTDTQYF. The CDR3 DNA is TGCGCCAGCAGCTTGGACGCGCTCACAGATACGCAGTATTTT.

This clone was seen once. V is TRBV18 and J is TRBJ2-7; D may be TRBD1 (6 bases). The V gene lost 5 bases and the J gene lost 3 bases, with 14 bases spanning the gap. This CDR3 comprises 14 residues. Germline CDR1 is KGHSH and CDR2 is LQKENI. CDR3 nucleotide sequence: TGTGCCAGCTCATCAAGGACAGTCTACTACGAGCAGTACTTC. It specifies CASSSRTVYYEQYF.

This chain uses TRBV28 with TRBJ1-2; no reliable D call. V lost 7 bases to trimming and J lost 0 bases, with 15 bases between them. CDR1 and CDR2 (germline): MDHEN, SYDVKM. The CDR3 length is 15 residues. The DNA of the CDR3 is TGTGCCAGCACCCCTTCTGGAGAGTCTAACTATGGCTACACCTTC. It yields the protein CASTPSGESNYGYTF.

This chain joins TRBV5-3 and TRBJ1-2; 7 bases match TRBD1. TRBV5-3 is an ORF; its function is uncertain. The CDR3 is 13 amino acids. Trimming cost V 7 bases and J 6 bases; bases outside gene matches: 9. The CDR3 region has the DNA TGTGCCAGAGATACGGGGACAGCTAATGGCTACACCTTC. As protein: CARDTGTANGYTF.

This clone was recorded only once. V usage is TRBV5-1 and J usage is TRBJ2-7; 9 bases map to TRBD2. Germline-derived CDR1 and CDR2 are SGHRS and YFSETQ. This CDR3 is 15 amino acids long. After removal of 4 bases from V and 4 bases from J, the junction contained 9 bases not matched to a gene. Written as DNA, the CDR3 is TGCGCCAGCAGCCCTAGCGGGATCAGGGTTTACGAGCAGTACTTC. It is translated as CASSPSGIRVYEQYF. Supplemented by reference TRBV5-1 and TRBJ2-7, the full variable domain reads KAGVTQTPRYLIKTRGQQVTLSCSPISGHRSVSWYQQTPGQGLQFLFEYFSETQRNKGNFPGRFSGRQFSNSRSEMNVSTLELGDSALYLCASSPSGIRVYEQYFGPGTRLTVT.

The CDR3 is CASSLAGGETQYF. CDR3 sequence (DNA): TGCGCCAGCAGCTTGGCCGGGGGTGAGACGCAGTATTTT. The chain joins TRBV5-1 to TRBJ2-3; D possibly corresponds to TRBD2 (6 bases). This CDR3 region has 13 residues. CDR1 is SGHRS, CDR2 YFSETQ, per germline. V was clipped by 0 bases and J by 9 bases, with 11 bases between them.

The chain uses TRBV28 and TRBJ1-5, with D perhaps matching TRBD1 (5 bases). V lost 6 bases and J lost 5, with 14 bases in between. Germline-derived CDR1 and CDR2 are MDHEN and SYDVKM. CDR3 length: 14 amino acids. CDR3 protein: CASRGPWGDQPQHF. CDR3 nucleotide sequence: TGTGCCAGCAGGGGACCCTGGGGGGATCAGCCCCAGCATTTT.

In its sample, this clone was seen once. This chain connects TRBV10-2 to TRBJ2-1; D not certain. CDR1 WSHSY and CDR2 SAAADI come from the germline V gene. CDR3 length: 12 amino acids. Trimming shortened V by 3 bases and J by 7 bases, and 7 bases separated the two germline ends. The CDR3 DNA sequence: TGCGCCAGCAGTGATCCCGGGAATGAGCAGTTCTTC. Translated: CASSDPGNEQFF.

The chain couples TRBV6-5 to TRBJ2-1; D unclear. V was pared by 4 bases and J by 7 bases, with 8 bases between. CDR1 is MNHEY, CDR2 SVGAGI, per germline. The CDR3 runs 12 residues. The CDR3 nucleotides read TGTGCCAGCAGTTCCCAGTGGAATGAGCAGTTCTTC. Translation: CASSSQWNEQFF.

V usage is TRBV6-2 or TRBV6-3 and J usage is TRBJ1-5; D might be TRBD1 (6 bases). The V and J ends lost 6 bases and 6 bases respectively, with 15 bases between them. Germline V lookup: CDR1 MNHEY, CDR2 SVGEGT. The CDR3 covers 14 residues. The CDR3 is CASSPWGGAQPQHF. CDR3 bases: TGTGCCAGCAGCCCGTGGGGGGGGGCTCAGCCCCAGCATTTT.

V usage is TRBV18 and J usage is TRBJ1-3; D unresolved. CDR1 is KGHSH, CDR2 LQKENI, per germline. This CDR3 is 15 amino acids long. The germline V and J ends were trimmed by 3 bases and 3 bases, with 12 bases remaining between them. CDR3 DNA sequence: TGTGCCAGCTCACCCCCGACTTCGAGTGGAAACACCATATATTTT. The encoded protein is CASSPPTSSGNTIYF.

In its sample, this clone was seen a few times. The chain uses TRBV7-9 and TRBJ1-1, with TRBD1 as a possible D gene (5 bases). CDR1 and CDR2 (germline): SEHNR, FQNEAQ (reference sequence). This CDR3 comprises 14 residues. With 1 base removed from V and 6 bases from J, the gap between germline ends came to 12 bases. CDR3 nucleotide sequence: TGTGCCAGCAGCTTAGTCGGGGGAGGATCTGAAGCTTTCTTT. Its translation: CASSLVGGGSEAFF.

The chain carries TRBV2 and TRBJ1-5; 7 positions agree with TRBD1. V lost 6 bases, J lost 6 bases, and 11 bases stayed unmatched. The CDR3 is 15 amino acids. Per germline, CDR1 SNHLY and CDR2 FYNNEI. DNA of the CDR3: TGTGCCAGCAGGAAGGAAGGGGGCGAAGGTCAGCCCCAGCATTTT. Translated, it gives CASRKEGGEGQPQHF.

This chain connects TRBV10-2 to TRBJ2-2; 9 positions agree with TRBD2. In germline, CDR1 is WSHSY, CDR2 SAAADI. J gave up 6 bases and V 11 bases, and 4 bases lay outside the gene matches. The CDR3 loop spans 12 amino acids. CDR3 sequence reads: CAGAGGPGELFF. CDR3 sequence (DNA): TGCGCCGGGGCGGGAGGGCCCGGGGAGCTGTTTTTT.

The chain carries TRBV24-1 and TRBJ1-4; D unclear. CDR1 KGHDR and CDR2 SFDVKD come from the germline V gene. The ends were cut back, 4 bases at V and 8 bases at J, with 19 bases in the middle. The CDR3 runs 16 residues. In DNA, the CDR3 is TGTGCCACCAGTGACAGCGCTACTGGGGAGAACGAAAAACTGTTTTTT. Translation: CATSDSATGENEKLFF.

This clone was seen just once. The chain is built from TRBV21-1 and TRBJ2-7; whether TRBD2, the table's D call, matches the DNA was not checked. TRBV21-1 is labeled a pseudogene. There are 18 residues in the CDR3. CDR3 sequence reads: CASSSTPLAGGSVYEQYF. DNA for the CDR3: TGTGCCAGCAGCAGCACCCCCTTAGCGGGAGGGTCTGTATACGAGCAGTACTTC.